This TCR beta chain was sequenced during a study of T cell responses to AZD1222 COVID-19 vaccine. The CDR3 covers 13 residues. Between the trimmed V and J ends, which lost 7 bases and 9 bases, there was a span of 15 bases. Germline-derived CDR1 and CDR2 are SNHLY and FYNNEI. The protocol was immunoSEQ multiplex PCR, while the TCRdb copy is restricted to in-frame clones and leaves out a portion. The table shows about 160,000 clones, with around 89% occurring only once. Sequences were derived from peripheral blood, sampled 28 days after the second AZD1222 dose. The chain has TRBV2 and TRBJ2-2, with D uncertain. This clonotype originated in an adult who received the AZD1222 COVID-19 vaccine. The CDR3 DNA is TGTGCCAGCAAATCCGAAGCGCCCTGGGAGCTGTTTTTT. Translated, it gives CASKSEAPWELFF.